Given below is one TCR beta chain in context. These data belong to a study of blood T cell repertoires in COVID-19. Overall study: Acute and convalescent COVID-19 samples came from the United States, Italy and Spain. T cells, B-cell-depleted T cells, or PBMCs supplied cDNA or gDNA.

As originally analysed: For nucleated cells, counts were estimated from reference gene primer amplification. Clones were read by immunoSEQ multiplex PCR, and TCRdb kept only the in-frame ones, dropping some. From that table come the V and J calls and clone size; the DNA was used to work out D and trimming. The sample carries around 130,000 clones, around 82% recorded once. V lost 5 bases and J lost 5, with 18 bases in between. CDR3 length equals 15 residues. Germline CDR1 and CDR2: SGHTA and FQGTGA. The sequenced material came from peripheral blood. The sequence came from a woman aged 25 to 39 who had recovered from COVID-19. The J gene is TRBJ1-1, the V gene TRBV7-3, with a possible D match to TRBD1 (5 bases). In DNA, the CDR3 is TGTGCCAGCAGCGGCGGAATGGGGCGAAGGACTGAAGCTTTCTTT. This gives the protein CASSGGMGRRTEAFF.